The clone carrying this TCR beta chain has ten or more counts. This record belongs to a study of T-cell reconstitution after alpha-beta-depleted transplantation in children. V was pared by 2 bases and J by 9 bases, with 8 bases of the junction left unmatched. The CDR3 is 14 residues long. Germline V gene sequence: CDR1 SGHRS, CDR2 YFSETQ. Unique molecular identifiers were used in preparing the TCRbeta library. TCRdb recomputed calls from the PCR reads with MiXCR, one row per CDR3 protein. The table includes over 70,000 distinct CDR3 sequences, about 8% detected once. The source is a human donor who donated a stem cell graft to a child with congenital amegakaryocytic thrombocytopenia. The sample consisted of PBMCs from the stem cell graft donor, taken from the stem cell graft. The rearrangement uses TRBV5-1 and TRBJ2-1; 7 bases match TRBD1. CDR3 protein: CASSLRTGVPEQFF. In nucleotides, the CDR3 is TGCGCCAGCAGCTTAAGGACAGGCGTCCCTGAGCAGTTCTTC.